The clone carrying this T cell receptor (beta chain) was observed at least ten times. The antigen remains undetermined. There are 15 residues in the CDR3. CDR1 MNHNY and CDR2 SVGAGI come from the germline V gene (reference sequence). V was clipped by 5 bases and J by 5 bases; unmatched bases: 6. This entry belongs to a study of T cell repertoires in cytomegalovirus infection. Study details: CMV infection plus the matching HLA type was flagged by public TCR beta signatures.

Study-level points and caveats: Accumulated public TCR beta family frequency recognized individuals carrying CMV together with the relevant HLA.

One entry per CDR3 protein results from TCRdb running MiXCR on the reads. There are more than 200,000 distinct CDR3 sequences in the sample; approximately 9.1% occur only once, and roughly 16% lies in the top ten. This TCR was recovered from a human donor in good health (CMV status not recorded). Some clones in this sample may be carry-over from other donors' samples. The genes are TRBV6-6 and TRBJ2-7; 13 bases fit TRBD2. Sample: PBMCs. DNA for the CDR3: TGTGCCAGCAGTCGGACTAGCGGGAGCCCCCACGAGCAGTACTTC. Protein sequence: CASSRTSGSPHEQYF.